The 30 T cell receptor beta chains listed next were all sequenced from one sample in a study of blood T cell repertoires in COVID-19. Some clones are missing from TCRdb's copy, which holds only in-frame ones; the method was immunoSEQ multiplex PCR. The table records some 300,000 clones, roughly 87% of them present only once. Sequencing input: PBMCs or T cells enriched from blood (not recorded which). The receptors were gathered from a woman in her thirties who had recovered from COVID-19.

The chain joins TRBV27 to TRBJ1-5, with 8 bases matching TRBD1. The V gene end was trimmed by 6 bases and the J gene end by 6 bases; junction bases not matched to a gene: 4. The CDR3 has 13 residues. Germline CDR1 reads MNHEY; CDR2 reads SMNVEV (reference sequence). The CDR3 bases are TGTGCCAGCAGCTTAACAGGGGGTCAGCCCCAGCATTTT. This sequence encodes CASSLTGGQPQHF.

The chain employs TRBV7-8 and TRBJ2-7; 12 bases are a match to TRBD2. The CDR3 spans 16 residues. From germline, CDR1 is SGHVS and CDR2 FQNEAQ. V gave up 1 base and J gave up 7 bases; unmatched junction bases: 8. This CDR3 is CASSLDVTSGGKEQYF. The CDR3 DNA reads TGTGCCAGCAGCTTAGATGTTACTAGCGGGGGGAAGGAGCAGTACTTC.

This rearrangement joins TRBV6-5 to TRBJ1-5; 7 nucleotides match TRBD1. Germline V gene lookup returns CDR1 MNHEY and CDR2 SVGAGI. The CDR3 extends over 16 amino acids. With 1 base clipped from V and 2 bases from J, the junction kept 5 bases outside the gene matches. CDR3 sequence reads: CASSYFSGQGNQPQHF. CDR3 DNA sequence: TGTGCCAGCAGTTACTTCTCCGGACAGGGCAATCAGCCCCAGCATTTT.

The gene calls are TRBV2 and TRBJ2-1; D perhaps matches TRBD1 (5 bases). Trimming cost V 7 bases and J 1 base, with 17 bases left between them. Germline V gene data show CDR1 as SNHLY and CDR2 as FYNNEI. The CDR3 totals 16 residues. The CDR3 protein is CASKSRQGGSYNEQFF. DNA of the CDR3: TGTGCCAGCAAGTCTCGGCAGGGTGGTTCCTACAATGAGCAGTTCTTC.

The chain links TRBV18 to TRBJ2-3; 15 bases are a match to TRBD2. Trimming at V came to 3 bases and at J to 4 bases, leaving 5 bases not matched to a gene. The CDR3 extends over 17 amino acids. Per the germline V gene, CDR1 is KGHSH and CDR2 is LQKENI. CDR3 DNA sequence: TGTGCCAGCTCACCGGGACTAGCGGGGGGCTGGGCAGATACGCAGTATTTT. It translates to CASSPGLAGGWADTQYF.

This chain uses TRBV9 with TRBJ2-1, with TRBD2 identical over 8 bases. Germline-derived CDR1 and CDR2 are SGDLS and YYNGEE. The V segment lost 2 bases and the J segment 9 bases; nucleotides outside the gene matches: 10. The CDR3 covers 15 residues. Here the CDR3 reads CASSVQAGEMGEQFF. DNA for the CDR3: TGTGCCAGCAGCGTTCAAGCGGGGGAGATGGGTGAGCAGTTCTTC.

The rearrangement uses TRBV7-9 and TRBJ2-4; 7 nucleotides align to TRBD1. Germline V gene data show CDR1 as SEHNR and CDR2 as FQNEAQ (reference sequence). The CDR3 is made up of 15 amino acids. V was clipped by 1 base and J by 8 bases; unmatched bases: 8. As DNA, the CDR3 is TGTGCCAGCAGCTTAGGCCAGACAGGGCGTGACATTCAGTACTTC. Translation: CASSLGQTGRDIQYF. Full variable domain (missing parts from reference TRBV7-9 and TRBJ2-4): DTGVSQNPRHKITKRGQNVTFRCDPISEHNRLYWYRQTLGQGPEFLTYFQNEAQLEKSRLLSDRFSAERPKGSFSTLEIQRTEQGDSAMYLCASSLGQTGRDIQYFGAGTRLSVL.

With respect to this clone: At one end, the junction sequence differs from germline, possibly due to a read error. The genes are TRBV7-9 and TRBJ2-3, with 9 bases lining up with TRBD2. Germline V gives CDR1 SEHNR, CDR2 FQNEAQ (reference sequence). This CDR3 has 16 residues. The CDR3: CASSTNRGTSRDTQYF. CDR3 bases: TGTGCCAGCAGCACTAACCGCGGGACTAGCAGAGATACGCAGTATTTT. The full variable domain, rest sourced from reference TRBV7-9 and TRBJ2-3, is DTGVSQNPRHKITKRGQNVTFRCDPISEHNRLYWYRQTLGQGPEFLTYFQNEAQLEKSRLLSDRFSAERPKGSFSTLEIQRTEQGDSAMYLCASSTNRGTSRDTQYFGPGTRLTVL.

This clone was counted between two and nine times. The CDR3 reads CASSGTGAPDTQYF. For the CDR3, the DNA is TGTGCCAGCTCAGGGACAGGTGCCCCAGATACGCAGTATTTT. The chain has TRBV18 and TRBJ2-3; TRBD1 aligns across 8 bases. This CDR3 comprises 14 residues. V lost 5 bases, J lost 4 bases, and 5 bases stayed unmatched. Germline V gene sequence: CDR1 KGHSH, CDR2 LQKENI. Full variable domain (outside the CDR3, taken from reference TRBV18 and TRBJ2-3): NAGVMQNPRHLVRRRGQEARLRCSPMKGHSHVYWYRQLPEEGLKFMVYLQKENIIDESGMPKERFSAEFPKEGPSILRIQQVVRGDSAAYFCASSGTGAPDTQYFGPGTRLTVL.

J is TRBJ2-2 and V is TRBV28; D uncertain. Germline values: CDR1 MDHEN, CDR2 SYDVKM. Trimming took 6 bases from V and 4 from J, leaving 9 bases between them. The CDR3 contains 13 residues. CDR3 in amino acids: CASRAPVTGELFF. CDR3 sequence (DNA): TGTGCCAGCAGAGCTCCCGTCACCGGGGAGCTGTTTTTT.

The CDR3 region is CASSSLGGFGQPQHF. CDR3 nucleotide sequence: TGTGCCAGCAGTAGCCTGGGAGGGTTCGGTCAGCCCCAGCATTTT. V and J are TRBV28 and TRBJ1-5; D gene uncertain. V was cut by 5 bases and J by 6 bases, with 17 bases left in between. Germline V lookup: CDR1 MDHEN, CDR2 SYDVKM. The CDR3 is 15 amino acids. The whole variable domain, filled in from reference TRBV28 and TRBJ1-5, reads DVKVTQSSRYLVKRTGEKVFLECVQDMDHENMFWYRQDPGLGLRLIYFSYDVKMKEKGDIPEGYSVSREKKERFSLILESASTNQTSMYLCASSSLGGFGQPQHFGDGTRLSIL.

The chain employs TRBV5-1 and TRBJ2-2, with 10 bases lining up with TRBD2. Per the germline V gene, CDR1 is SGHRS and CDR2 is YFSETQ. V dropped 0 bases and J dropped 0; count of bases not matched to a gene: 8. There are 19 residues in the CDR3. The CDR3 loop reads CASSLASGGRTANTGELFF. In DNA, the CDR3 is TGCGCCAGCAGCTTGGCTAGCGGGGGCCGAACCGCGAACACCGGGGAGCTGTTTTTT.

This clone occurred once. The V and J genes are TRBV28 and TRBJ2-7, with TRBD1 as a possible D gene (6 bases). The germline CDR1 and CDR2 sequences are MDHEN and SYDVKM. This CDR3 region has 14 residues. V was cut by 4 bases and J by 4 bases, with 14 bases left in between. The CDR3 DNA reads TGTGCCAGCAGTTCGACAGGTTGGATTTACGAGCAGTACTTC. As protein: CASSSTGWIYEQYF.

The rearrangement links TRBV7-2 to TRBJ2-3; D uncertain. Germline V gene data show CDR1 as SGHTA and CDR2 as FQGNSA. Trimming took off 2 bases at V and 0 bases at J, with 9 bases between the two ends. This CDR3 spans 15 amino acids. As DNA, the CDR3 is TGTGCCAGCAGCTTAACGAGACTGAGCACAGATACGCAGTATTTT. As protein: CASSLTRLSTDTQYF.

The rearrangement joins TRBV27 to TRBJ2-1, with 7 bases fitting TRBD1. Per germline, CDR1 MNHEY and CDR2 SMNVEV (reference sequence). The J segment lost 2 bases and the V segment lost 5 bases, leaving 9 bases of the junction unmatched. The CDR3 runs to 16 residues. The CDR3 nucleotides are TGTGCCAGCAGTCCAGCCCCGACAGGGCCCTACAATGAGCAGTTCTTC. This gives the protein CASSPAPTGPYNEQFF.

This rearrangement joins TRBV6-5 to TRBJ2-5; possibly TRBD1 for D (5 bases). Between the trimmed V and J ends, which lost 0 bases and 0 bases, there was a span of 8 bases. This CDR3 is built from 15 residues. Germline assignment: CDR1 MNHEY and CDR2 SVGAGI. Here the CDR3 DNA reads TGTGCCAGCAGTTACTCCCGACAGTACCAAGAGACCCAGTACTTC. It is translated as CASSYSRQYQETQYF.

This chain connects TRBV6-5 to TRBJ1-6; 10 bases fit TRBD1. Looked up from germline, CDR1 is MNHEY and CDR2 is SVGAGI. The CDR3 covers 16 residues. V shed 0 bases and J 9 bases; nucleotides not matched to a gene: 5. The CDR3 DNA is TGTGCCAGCAGTTACTCGCCAGGACAGGGGGGTTCACCCCTCCACTTT. Translation: CASSYSPGQGGSPLHF.

The chain employs TRBV28 and TRBJ1-2; D ambiguous. The germline gives CDR1 MDHEN, CDR2 SYDVKM. Trimming stripped 7 bases from V and 0 bases from J, with 18 bases between. There are 16 residues in the CDR3. CDR3 in amino acids: CASTDWTEDSNYGYTF. CDR3 DNA sequence: TGTGCCAGCACCGACTGGACGGAGGATTCTAACTATGGCTACACCTTC.

This clone has a count of ten or more. The rearrangement joins TRBV25-1 to TRBJ1-5; D remains ambiguous. The germline CDR1 and CDR2 sequences are MGHDK and SYGVNS. The CDR3 length is 14 residues. The germline V and J ends were trimmed by 8 bases and 4 bases, with 15 bases remaining between them. The CDR3 loop is CASSPGLNNQPQHF. The CDR3 DNA sequence: TGTGCCAGCTCCCCCGGGTTGAATAATCAGCCCCAGCATTTT.

The rearrangement uses TRBV4-1 and TRBJ2-3, with 13 bases matching TRBD2. The CDR3 is made up of 17 amino acids. V lost 4 bases and J lost 0; bases outside the gene matches: 4. Germline CDR1 and CDR2: MGHRA and YSYEKL. CDR3 protein: CASSRGTSGESTDTQYF. CDR3 DNA sequence: TGCGCCAGCAGCCGCGGGACTAGCGGGGAGAGCACAGATACGCAGTATTTT.

The chain employs TRBV19 and TRBJ1-1; the D gene is possibly TRBD1 (6 bases). Germline CDR1 and CDR2: LNHDA and SQIVND (reference sequence). Trimming removed 7 bases from V and 2 bases from J, with 17 bases in between. The CDR3 is 15 residues long. The CDR3 sequence is CASISAGAPNTEAFF. DNA for the CDR3: TGTGCCAGTATTTCGGCAGGGGCCCCAAACACTGAAGCTTTCTTT.

This chain joins TRBV28 and TRBJ2-5; 9 nucleotides match TRBD2. CDR1 and CDR2 from the germline V gene are MDHEN and SYDVKM. This CDR3 has 17 residues. Trimming removed 3 bases from V and 0 bases from J; junction bases left unmatched: 8. Here the CDR3 DNA reads TGTGCCAGCAGTTTTACTCTGGCTAGCGGGGACCAAGAGACCCAGTACTTC. Residues: CASSFTLASGDQETQYF.

This rearrangement joins TRBV7-6 to TRBJ2-7; TRBD1 might be the D (8 bases). The CDR3 length is 17 residues. Trimming removed 3 bases at V and 0 bases at J, with 18 bases between. Germline assignment: CDR1 SGHVS and CDR2 FNYEAQ. The CDR3 DNA follows: TGTGCCAGCAGCTTGGGGGGGAGGACAGGGAACTCCTACGAGCAGTACTTC. Protein product: CASSLGGRTGNSYEQYF.

The chain uses TRBV9 and TRBJ2-3; 7 bases align to TRBD1. The CDR3 contains 17 residues. Germline loops: CDR1 SGDLS, CDR2 YYNGEE. V lost 0 bases and J lost 3; bases outside the gene matches: 10. CDR3 bases: TGTGCCAGCAGCGTAGCTATTCCGGACAGGCCTACAGATACGCAGTATTTT. It codes for CASSVAIPDRPTDTQYF. Together with reference TRBV9 and TRBJ2-3, the CDR3 gives the full variable domain: DSGVTQTPKHLITATGQRVTLRCSPRSGDLSVYWYQQSLDQGLQFLIQYYNGEERAKGNILERFSAQQFPDLHSELNLSSLELGDSALYFCASSVAIPDRPTDTQYFGPGTRLTVL.

V is TRBV18 and J is TRBJ2-7; 7 bases agree with TRBD1. V was pared by 2 bases and J by 3 bases, with 7 bases of the junction left unmatched. The CDR3 has 15 amino acids. Germline V gene sequence: CDR1 KGHSH, CDR2 LQKENI. Here the CDR3 reads CASSPTGQTNYEQYF. CDR3 sequence (DNA): TGTGCCAGCTCACCAACGGGACAGACGAACTACGAGCAGTACTTC.

The chain employs TRBV6-1 and TRBJ1-6; D not resolved. Germline loops: CDR1 MNHNS, CDR2 SASEGT. CDR3 length: 16 amino acids. Trimming removed 4 bases from V and 0 bases from J, with 10 bases in between. The CDR3 here is CASSALGSSYNSPLHF. The CDR3 DNA sequence: TGTGCCAGCAGTGCTCTAGGGAGCTCCTATAATTCACCCCTCCACTTT.

This clone was recorded only once. The chain has TRBV10-3 and TRBJ1-1; 7 bases are shared with TRBD1. Germline V gene sequence: CDR1 ENHRY, CDR2 SYGVKD. CDR3 length equals 18 residues. V gave up 4 bases and J gave up 1 base; unmatched junction bases: 15. CDR3 nucleotide sequence: TGTGCCATCAGTGGGACCTACCAGGGGGTTCAGCGGAACACTGAAGCTTTCTTT. Amino acids: CAISGTYQGVQRNTEAFF.

This clone has just a few counts. The chain combines TRBV9 with TRBJ2-2; a possible D gene is TRBD2 (5 bases). The CDR3 is 12 residues long. In germline, CDR1 is SGDLS, CDR2 YYNGEE. Trimming shortened V by 3 bases and J by 7 bases, and 7 bases separated the two germline ends. CDR3 bases: TGTGCCAGCAGCGGAACTAGCGGGGAGCTGTTTTTT. Translated, it gives CASSGTSGELFF.

Regarding this clone: At the DNA level, this CDR3 is encoded by other sequences in the same sample as well. The CDR3: CSASRGTEAFF. DNA for the CDR3: TGCAGTGCTAGTAGGGGCACTGAAGCTTTCTTT. The gene calls are TRBV20-1 and TRBJ1-1; tentatively, D is TRBD1 (5 bases). Germline lookup yields CDR1 DFQATT and CDR2 SNEGSKA (reference sequence). CDR3 length equals 11 residues. Deletions cut 3 bases from V and 4 bases from J, with 6 bases between.

The J gene is TRBJ2-5, the V gene TRBV12-3 or TRBV12-4, with TRBD1 as a possible D gene (6 bases). The CDR3 loop spans 13 amino acids. Trimming took 6 bases from V and 5 from J, leaving 13 bases between them. The CDR3 protein is CASRLNQGETQYF. The CDR3 coding sequence is TGTGCCAGCAGGCTCAATCAGGGGGAGACCCAGTACTTC.